Listed below are T cell receptor beta chains from one sample, sequenced in a study of control samples from healthy donors and cancer patients. Only in-frame clones appear in the TCRdb table, and some are missing; sequencing was by immunoSEQ multiplex PCR. The sample holds 130,000 or so clones; approximately 90% are singletons and the top ten take roughly 3.2%. The sequenced material came from blood. These receptors were taken from a man aged 50-59 years in good health. CDR3s include the opening cysteine and the closing phenylalanine or tryptophan. The D gene is left open where the match is weak. Clone size appears in some rows only: once, few, many, or a class for an expanded clone.

J gene: TRBJ2-7; V gene: TRBV6-5; clone size: .; D gene: .; CDR3 DNA: TGTGCCAGCAGTTACTCTTACGAGGGATCCTACGAGCAGTACTTC; CDR3 protein: CASSYSYEGSYEQYF
J gene: TRBJ2-7; V gene: TRBV7-9; clone size: few; D gene: TRBD1; CDR3 DNA: TGTGCCAGCAGCCAACTAACAGGGGCCAGCTACGAGCAGTACTTC; CDR3 protein: CASSQLTGASYEQYF
J gene: TRBJ1-5; V gene: TRBV15; clone size: .; D gene: .; CDR3 DNA: TGTGCCACCAGCTCCTCCCGGGACGGATATAGCAATCAGCCCCAGCATTTT; CDR3 protein: CATSSSRDGYSNQPQHF
J gene: TRBJ2-1; V gene: TRBV11-3; clone size: .; D gene: .; CDR3 DNA: TGTGCCAGCAGCCCTCCACAGGGTATGTGGAATGAGCAGTTCTTC; CDR3 protein: CASSPPQGMWNEQFF
J gene: TRBJ2-1; V gene: TRBV9; clone size: .; D gene: .; CDR3 DNA: TGTGCCAGCAGCGTAGTTAGCTCCTACAATGAGCAGTTCTTC; CDR3 protein: CASSVVSSYNEQFF
J gene: TRBJ2-7; V gene: TRBV6-6; clone size: .; D gene: TRBD1; CDR3 DNA: TGTGCCAGCAGTTACAGGGCGGGACAGGGTTACTACGAGCAGTACTTC; CDR3 protein: CASSYRAGQGYYEQYF
J gene: TRBJ2-3; V gene: TRBV28; clone size: .; D gene: .; CDR3 DNA: TGTGCCAGCAGTTTACCGAACACAGATACGCAGTATTTT; CDR3 protein: CASSLPNTDTQYF
J gene: TRBJ1-5; V gene: TRBV6-1; clone size: .; D gene: .; CDR3 DNA: TGTGCCAGCAGTGAGTCGGGGCCCAGTCAGCCCCAGCATTTT; CDR3 protein: CASSESGPSQPQHF
J gene: TRBJ2-7; V gene: TRBV28; clone size: .; D gene: .; CDR3 DNA: TGTGCCAGCAGTCAGGGTCTCTCCTACGAGCAGTACTTC; CDR3 protein: CASSQGLSYEQYF
J gene: TRBJ2-2; V gene: TRBV30; clone size: .; D gene: .; CDR3 DNA: TGTGCCGCTCCCGTGGTGGGGGGTGGTTTCACCGGGGAGCTGTTTTTT; CDR3 protein: CAAPVVGGGFTGELFF
J gene: TRBJ1-5; V gene: TRBV5-1; clone size: .; D gene: TRBD1; CDR3 DNA: TGCGCCAGCAGCTGGGAACCACAGGGGGGCAATCAGCCCCAGCATTTT; CDR3 protein: CASSWEPQGGNQPQHF
J gene: TRBJ1-2; V gene: TRBV28; clone size: .; D gene: .; CDR3 DNA: TGTGCCAGCAGTTTCGCTCGCCGAGGTGAGGTCCTTAACACCTTC; CDR3 protein: CASSFARRGEVLNTF
J gene: TRBJ1-5; V gene: TRBV27; clone size: .; D gene: .; CDR3 DNA: TGTGCCAGCAGTCTACGGGGGATCCGCAATCAGCCCCAGCATTTT; CDR3 protein: CASSLRGIRNQPQHF
J gene: TRBJ2-7; V gene: TRBV11-2; clone size: once; D gene: .; CDR3 DNA: TGTGCCAGCAGCAACGATAAACGGGGAACGTGGTCCTACGAGCAGTACTTC; CDR3 protein: CASSNDKRGTWSYEQYF
J gene: TRBJ2-7; V gene: TRBV3-1/TRBV3-2; clone size: once; D gene: .; CDR3 DNA: TGTGCCAGCAGCCAGCCCAGCCTACACTACGAGCAGTACTTC; CDR3 protein: CASSQPSLHYEQYF
J gene: TRBJ2-2; V gene: TRBV24-1; clone size: .; D gene: .; CDR3 DNA: TGTGCCACCAGTGATGGGGGTCAGGCGCTGTTTTTT; CDR3 protein: CATSDGGQALFF
J gene: TRBJ2-7; V gene: TRBV28; clone size: .; D gene: .; CDR3 DNA: TGTGCCAGCAGGGAAGGGGGGGCTGACTACGAGCAGTACTTC; CDR3 protein: CASREGGADYEQYF
J gene: TRBJ2-2; V gene: TRBV5-1; clone size: .; D gene: .; CDR3 DNA: TGCGCCAGCAGCTCGGCTGGATATTCCGGGGAGCTGTTTTTT; CDR3 protein: CASSSAGYSGELFF
J gene: TRBJ2-7; V gene: TRBV29-1; clone size: .; D gene: .; CDR3 DNA: TGCAGCGTCTCCTACGGGAGCGAGCAGTACTTC; CDR3 protein: CSVSYGSEQYF
J gene: TRBJ1-6; V gene: TRBV27; clone size: .; D gene: TRBD1; CDR3 DNA: TGTGCCAGCAGTCTAGACAGGGGCTCGTATAATTCACCCCTCCACTTT; CDR3 protein: CASSLDRGSYNSPLHF
J gene: TRBJ1-1; V gene: TRBV7-9; clone size: .; D gene: .; CDR3 DNA: TGTGCCAGCAGCTACCGAGATTGGGACACTGAAGCTTTCTTT; CDR3 protein: CASSYRDWDTEAFF
J gene: TRBJ1-3; V gene: TRBV27; clone size: .; D gene: .; CDR3 DNA: TGTGCCAGCAGTTTATCGGGCTCTGGAAACACCATATATTTT; CDR3 protein: CASSLSGSGNTIYF
J gene: TRBJ2-3; V gene: TRBV3-1/TRBV3-2; clone size: .; D gene: TRBD2; CDR3 DNA: TGTGCCAGCAGCCGCCTACTAGCGGGGGGAAGGGGTTTAGGGGCAGATACGCAGTATTTT; CDR3 protein: CASSRLLAGGRGLGADTQYF
J gene: TRBJ1-2; V gene: TRBV6-5; clone size: .; D gene: TRBD1; CDR3 DNA: TGTGCCAGCAGCCGTCCCGGGACAGGGCAAAATGGCTACACCTTC; CDR3 protein: CASSRPGTGQNGYTF
J gene: TRBJ1-5; V gene: TRBV2; clone size: .; D gene: .; CDR3 DNA: TGTGCCAGCAGTGAGGGCAGTTATAGCAATCAGCCCCAGCATTTT; CDR3 protein: CASSEGSYSNQPQHF
J gene: TRBJ2-5; V gene: TRBV3-1/TRBV3-2; clone size: few; D gene: TRBD2; CDR3 DNA: TGTGCCAGCAGCCAAGATGGGACTGCAAGACTAGCGGGGTTTGTTAAGACCCAGTACTTC; CDR3 protein: CASSQDGTARLAGFVKTQYF
J gene: TRBJ2-2; V gene: TRBV30; clone size: .; D gene: TRBD2; CDR3 DNA: TGTGCCTGCCCTCCGCCTAGCGGGGATACCGGGGAGCTGTTTTTT; CDR3 protein: CACPPPSGDTGELFF
J gene: TRBJ1-6; V gene: TRBV19; clone size: .; D gene: .; CDR3 DNA: TGTGCCAGTACGGAGGGATCGTTAGGTAATTCACCCCTCCACTTT; CDR3 protein: CASTEGSLGNSPLHF
J gene: TRBJ2-2; V gene: TRBV2; clone size: .; D gene: .; CDR3 DNA: TGTGCCAGCAGTGCGAGGGGCTCAGCCGGGGAGCTGTTTTTT; CDR3 protein: CASSARGSAGELFF
J gene: TRBJ1-5; V gene: TRBV6-5; clone size: .; D gene: .; CDR3 DNA: TGTGCCAGCAGGGTGGAGGTCAATCAGCCCCAGCATTTT; CDR3 protein: CASRVEVNQPQHF
J gene: TRBJ2-2; V gene: TRBV12-5; clone size: .; D gene: TRBD1; CDR3 DNA: TGTGCTAGTGGGATGAGGGCAGGGGGGAACACCGGGGAGCTGTTTTTT; CDR3 protein: CASGMRAGGNTGELFF
J gene: TRBJ2-7; V gene: TRBV28; clone size: .; D gene: .; CDR3 DNA: TGTGCCACAAACACGGCAACCTACGAGCAGTACTTC; CDR3 protein: CATNTATYEQYF
J gene: TRBJ2-1; V gene: TRBV4-1; clone size: .; D gene: TRBD2; CDR3 DNA: TGCGCCAGCAGCCAAGGGCCTAGCGGATACAATGAGCAGTTCTTC; CDR3 protein: CASSQGPSGYNEQFF
J gene: TRBJ2-2; V gene: TRBV9; clone size: .; D gene: .; CDR3 DNA: TGTGCCAGCAGCGTGACGACGAACACCGGGGAGCTGTTTTTT; CDR3 protein: CASSVTTNTGELFF
J gene: TRBJ2-3; V gene: TRBV5-4; clone size: .; D gene: .; CDR3 DNA: TGTGCCAGCAGCTTGGGCGGGGGCACAGATACGCAGTATTTT; CDR3 protein: CASSLGGGTDTQYF
J gene: TRBJ2-1; V gene: TRBV24-1; clone size: .; D gene: .; CDR3 DNA: TGTGCCACCAGTGGAGGGGTCCCACAATACAATGAGCAGTTCTTC; CDR3 protein: CATSGGVPQYNEQFF
J gene: TRBJ1-2; V gene: TRBV28; clone size: .; D gene: .; CDR3 DNA: TGTGCCATAGAGGCCGGGACAAGTTATGGCTACACCTTC; CDR3 protein: CAIEAGTSYGYTF
J gene: TRBJ2-7; V gene: TRBV28; clone size: .; D gene: .; CDR3 DNA: TGTGCCAGCAGTTTAAGGTTGAGGGGCTACGAGCAGTACTTC; CDR3 protein: CASSLRLRGYEQYF
J gene: TRBJ2-5; V gene: TRBV11-2; clone size: once; D gene: .; CDR3 DNA: TGTGCCAGCAGCTTAGAGATATCGGGAAGCCAAGAGACCCAGTACTTC; CDR3 protein: CASSLEISGSQETQYF
J gene: TRBJ2-7; V gene: TRBV12-3/TRBV12-4; clone size: .; D gene: .; CDR3 DNA: TGTGCCAGCAGTTTAGGTACCGGCGAGCAGTACTTC; CDR3 protein: CASSLGTGEQYF
J gene: TRBJ2-7; V gene: TRBV5-1; clone size: .; D gene: .; CDR3 DNA: TGCGCCAGCAGCTTTAACAGGGTGGACGAGCAGTACTTC; CDR3 protein: CASSFNRVDEQYF
J gene: TRBJ2-2; V gene: TRBV3-1/TRBV3-2; clone size: .; D gene: .; CDR3 DNA: TGTGCCAGCAGCCAAGGCGGTAGTTTGACAGGGGAGCTGTTTTTT; CDR3 protein: CASSQGGSLTGELFF
J gene: TRBJ2-1; V gene: TRBV10-3; clone size: once; D gene: .; CDR3 DNA: TGTGCCATCAGTGAAGCTAGCTATGAGCAGTTCTTC; CDR3 protein: CAISEASYEQFF
J gene: TRBJ1-2; V gene: TRBV6-1; clone size: .; D gene: .; CDR3 DNA: TGTGCCAGCAGTGAACAAAGGGGCACTCAGCCGACTTACGGCTACACCTTC; CDR3 protein: CASSEQRGTQPTYGYTF
J gene: TRBJ1-2; V gene: TRBV28; clone size: once; D gene: .; CDR3 DNA: TGTGCCAGCAGTCCGCCGGGGGATTACCATTATGGCTACACCTTC; CDR3 protein: CASSPPGDYHYGYTF
J gene: TRBJ1-2; V gene: TRBV10-3; clone size: .; D gene: TRBD1; CDR3 DNA: TGTGCCATCAGACCGGACAGGGCGGGTAACTATGGCTACACCTTC; CDR3 protein: CAIRPDRAGNYGYTF
J gene: TRBJ2-6; V gene: TRBV6-5; clone size: .; D gene: .; CDR3 DNA: TGTGCCAGCAGTTCGGGACATCCGGACGTCCTGACTTTC; CDR3 protein: CASSSGHPDVLTF
J gene: TRBJ2-7; V gene: TRBV27; clone size: .; D gene: .; CDR3 DNA: TGTGCCAGCAGTTTGGCGAACCAAGGCGAGCAGTACTTC; CDR3 protein: CASSLANQGEQYF
J gene: TRBJ2-6; V gene: TRBV20-1; clone size: .; D gene: .; CDR3 DNA: TGCAGTGCTAGTGATCAATTGGTAACTGGGGCCAACGTCCTGACTTTC; CDR3 protein: CSASDQLVTGANVLTF
J gene: TRBJ1-5; V gene: TRBV19; clone size: .; D gene: .; CDR3 DNA: TGTGCCAGTAACCCTACCGGGACAAGGGGTGTCAGAACCCAGCATTTT; CDR3 protein: CASNPTGTRGVRTQHF